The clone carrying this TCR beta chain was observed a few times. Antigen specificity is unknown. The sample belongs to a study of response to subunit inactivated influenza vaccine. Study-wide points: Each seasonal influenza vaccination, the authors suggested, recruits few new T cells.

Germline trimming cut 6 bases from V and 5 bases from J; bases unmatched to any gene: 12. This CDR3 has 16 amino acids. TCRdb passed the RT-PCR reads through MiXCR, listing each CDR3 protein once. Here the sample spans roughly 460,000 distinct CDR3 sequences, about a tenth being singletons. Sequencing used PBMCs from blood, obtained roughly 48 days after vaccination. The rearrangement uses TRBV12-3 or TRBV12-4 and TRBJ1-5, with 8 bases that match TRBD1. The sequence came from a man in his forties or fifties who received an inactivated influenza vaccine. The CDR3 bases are TGTGCCAGCAGACAACCGGGACAGGAACTTGATCAGCCCCAGCATTTT. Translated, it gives CASRQPGQELDQPQHF.